This T cell receptor beta chain was documented in a study of blood T cells in healthy people across ages. The germline V and J ends were trimmed by 0 bases and 7 bases, with 7 bases remaining between them. This CDR3 is built from 13 residues. Germline lookup yields CDR1 SGHVS and CDR2 FNYEAQ. This clonotype appeared a few times. Its matching antigen is unknown. The donors, healthy Caucasians from Russia, were aged 6 to 90. Whole-study findings and limits: What prevented conclusive comparison of naive and antigen-experienced cells was that PBMCs were unsorted.

The second PCR ran about 6 to 12 cycles with a sample-barcoded 5' primer and J-beta primers. Every single cDNA molecule received a tag from a template-switch adaptor with 12 random nucleotides. One entry per CDR3 protein, called by TCRdb with MiXCR from the 5' RACE reads. Of fewer than 2,000,000 distinct CDR3 sequences listed, about 31% are singletons. This TCR derives from a woman in her thirties in good health. Sample: blood. V usage is TRBV7-6 and J usage is TRBJ2-1, with D unresolved. The CDR3 loop reads CASSLATRNEQFF. The CDR3 nucleotides are TGTGCCAGCAGCTTAGCGACGAGGAATGAGCAGTTCTTC. Looking up the rest from reference TRBV7-6 and TRBJ2-1 gives the full variable domain: GAGVSQSPRYKVTKRGQDVALRCDPISGHVSLYWYRQALGQGPEFLTYFNYEAQQDKSGLPNDRFSAERPEGSISTLTIQRTEQRDSAMYRCASSLATRNEQFFGPGTRLTVL.